This T cell receptor (beta chain) was recovered during a study of T cells after yellow fever vaccination. Study-wide points: Among all clonotypes, a small share was observed in both CD4 and CD8 compartments. A large majority of primary-vaccination clones showed up again after the booster (about 96% CD4, around 90% CD8).

The TCR cDNA carried a universal primer site and UMIs from 5'RACE template switching. Each CDR3 protein is one row after TCRdb ran MiXCR on the 5' RACE reads. The data show 300,000 to 400,000 distinct CDR3 sequences, roughly a tenth seen once. This clonotype was counted at least ten times. The antigen is unknown. Germline V lookup: CDR1 SGHRS, CDR2 YFSETQ. The V and J ends lost 7 bases and 5 bases, in that order; junction bases with no gene match: 9. This CDR3 contains 14 residues. The chain couples TRBV5-1 to TRBJ2-5; 9 bases are a match to TRBD2. The specimen was CD4+ T cells sorted from PBMCs, collected 45 days after the yellow fever booster vaccination. This clonotype was sampled from a man aged 18-30 years who received the YFV17D yellow fever vaccine. The CDR3 nucleotides read TGCGCCAGCTTCCGAGGGACTAGCAGGGAGACCCAGTACTTC. This gives the protein CASFRGTSRETQYF.